This T cell receptor (beta chain) was obtained from a study of tumor-infiltrating lymphocytes in oesophageal squamous cell carcinoma. TCRdb ran MiXCR on the PCR reads and lists one entry per CDR3 protein. This sample has about 20,000 distinct CDR3 sequences; roughly two fifths occur once, and the top ten carry about 10%. The receptor was isolated from a male donor with esophageal squamous cell carcinoma. The specimen sequenced was normal esophageal tissue next to the tumor.

The CDR3 loop reads CASSQDRGSQPQHF. CDR3 DNA: TGTGCCAGCAGCCAAGATAGAGGGAGTCAGCCCCAGCATTTT. V is TRBV3-1 and J is TRBJ1-5; D is uncertain. The germline CDR1 and CDR2 sequences are LGHDT and YNNKEL (reference sequence). Trimming removed 0 bases from V and 6 bases from J, with 9 bases in between. This CDR3 comprises 14 residues.